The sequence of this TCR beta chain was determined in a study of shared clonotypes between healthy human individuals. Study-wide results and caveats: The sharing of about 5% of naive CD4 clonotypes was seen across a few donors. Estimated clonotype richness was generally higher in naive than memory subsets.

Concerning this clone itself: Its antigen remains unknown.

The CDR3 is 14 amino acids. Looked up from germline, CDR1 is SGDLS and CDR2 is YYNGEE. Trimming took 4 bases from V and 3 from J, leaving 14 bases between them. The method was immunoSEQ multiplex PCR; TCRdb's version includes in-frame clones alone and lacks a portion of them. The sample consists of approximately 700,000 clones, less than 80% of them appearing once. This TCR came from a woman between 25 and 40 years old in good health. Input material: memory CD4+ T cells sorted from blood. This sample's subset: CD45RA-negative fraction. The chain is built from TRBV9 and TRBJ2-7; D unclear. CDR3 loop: CASSTELGGYEQYF. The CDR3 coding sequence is TGTGCCAGCAGCACCGAACTCGGCGGCTACGAGCAGTACTTC.